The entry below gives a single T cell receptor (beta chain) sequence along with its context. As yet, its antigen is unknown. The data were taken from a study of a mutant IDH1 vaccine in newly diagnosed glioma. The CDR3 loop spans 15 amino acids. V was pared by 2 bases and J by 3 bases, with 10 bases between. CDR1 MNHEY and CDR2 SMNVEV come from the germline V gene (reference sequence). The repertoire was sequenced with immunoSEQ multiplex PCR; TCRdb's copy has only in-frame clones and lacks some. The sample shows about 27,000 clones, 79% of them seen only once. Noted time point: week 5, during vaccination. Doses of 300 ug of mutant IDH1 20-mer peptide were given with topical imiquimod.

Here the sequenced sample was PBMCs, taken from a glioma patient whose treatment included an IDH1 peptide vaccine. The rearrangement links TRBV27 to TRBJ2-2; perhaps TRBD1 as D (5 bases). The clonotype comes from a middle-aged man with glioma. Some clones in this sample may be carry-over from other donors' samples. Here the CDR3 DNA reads TGTGCCAGCAGTTTAGCTGGGGCGTACACCGGGGAGCTGTTTTTT. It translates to CASSLAGAYTGELFF.